The 8 T cell receptor beta chains below were found in one sample sequenced in a study of cytomegalovirus exposure and HLA in healthy donors. In the PCR, 60 Vbeta and 13 Jbeta primers were used. TCRdb keeps only in-frame clones here, not all; method: immunoSEQ multiplex PCR. The sample has roughly 170,000 clones, 77% seen once. Material for sequencing was PBMCs. The receptor set was obtained from a woman aged 25 to 39 in good health and CMV-seropositive.

V gene TRBV6-5 combines with J gene TRBJ2-7; D perhaps matches TRBD2 (5 bases). Trimming stripped 6 bases from V and 6 bases from J, with 9 bases between. The CDR3 covers 11 residues. Per the germline V gene, CDR1 is MNHEY and CDR2 is SVGAGI. The CDR3 sequence is CASSLGSEQYF. CDR3 in DNA: TGTGCCAGCAGCCTGGGGAGCGAGCAGTACTTC.

The chain couples TRBV5-1 to TRBJ2-3, with D possibly matching TRBD1 (6 bases). V shed 4 bases and J shed 11 bases, with 26 bases lying between them. Germline V lookup: CDR1 SGHRS, CDR2 YFSETQ. The CDR3 is 16 amino acids. This chain's CDR3 is CASSPNSDPVQGGQYF. CDR3 nucleotides: TGCGCCAGCAGCCCCAACAGTGACCCGGTACAAGGGGGGCAGTATTTT. The full variable domain, its missing parts supplied by reference TRBV5-1 and TRBJ2-3, is KAGVTQTPRYLIKTRGQQVTLSCSPISGHRSVSWYQQTPGQGLQFLFEYFSETQRNKGNFPGRFSGRQFSNSRSEMNVSTLELGDSALYLCASSPNSDPVQGGQYFGPGTRLTVL.

The chain is built from TRBV10-3 and TRBJ1-1, with 7 nucleotides matching TRBD1. This CDR3 region has 16 residues. Germline assignment: CDR1 ENHRY and CDR2 SYGVKD. V shed 0 bases and J 4 bases; nucleotides not matched to a gene: 8. The CDR3 nucleotides read TGTGCCATCAGTGAGTCGGGTAAGGGGGCTGGCACTGAAGCTTTCTTT. This codes for CAISESGKGAGTEAFF.

This rearrangement joins TRBV27 to TRBJ2-1, with TRBD2 as a possible D gene (5 bases). The CDR3 runs 17 residues. Trimming cost V 5 bases and J 0 bases, with 17 bases left between them. Germline loops: CDR1 MNHEY, CDR2 SMNVEV (reference sequence). The chain's CDR3 is CASSPGENPASYNEQFF. The CDR3 nucleotides read TGTGCCAGCAGTCCTGGGGAGAACCCCGCCTCCTACAATGAGCAGTTCTTC.

Notes on this clone: The sample carries other DNA sequences with the same CDR3. The CDR3: CASSLSGSQTGELFF. In nucleotides, the CDR3 is TGTGCCAGCAGCCTAAGCGGGAGTCAGACCGGGGAGCTGTTTTTT. V usage is TRBV9 and J usage is TRBJ2-2, with 8 bases that match TRBD2. V lost 4 bases and J lost 5; bases outside the gene matches: 7. The length of the CDR3 is 15 residues. Germline assignment: CDR1 SGDLS and CDR2 YYNGEE.

For this clone: The same CDR3 is also encoded by other DNA sequences in this sample. This chain uses TRBV30 with TRBJ1-2; D might be TRBD1 (5 bases). V was pared by 1 base and J by 4 bases, with 7 bases between. CDR1 is GTSNPN, CDR2 SVGIG, per germline (reference sequence). CDR3 length equals 12 residues. The CDR3 here is CAWSGGGYGYTF. The CDR3 DNA sequence: TGTGCCTGGAGTGGGGGGGGCTATGGCTACACCTTC.

This clone has a single count. The V and J genes are TRBV7-2 and TRBJ1-4, with D unresolved. The CDR3 contains 15 residues. V lost 2 bases, J lost 6 bases, and 13 bases lay in between. CDR1 and CDR2 (germline): SGHTA, FQGNSA. CDR3 region: CASSLSGQPHEKLFF. For the CDR3, the DNA is TGTGCCAGCAGCTTAAGTGGGCAGCCCCATGAAAAACTGTTTTTT.

This clone was found a few times. The chain combines TRBV6-6 with TRBJ2-5, with D unclear. The V end lost 6 bases, the J end lost 2 bases, and 10 bases lay between the germline ends. The CDR3 sequence is 13 residues long. Germline V gives CDR1 MNHNY, CDR2 SVGAGI (reference sequence). The CDR3 sequence is CASRDGPQETQYF. The DNA of the CDR3 is TGTGCCAGCAGGGATGGGCCGCAAGAGACCCAGTACTTC.